What follows are 27 T cell receptor beta chains derived from one specimen sequenced in a study of T-cell reconstitution after alpha-beta-depleted transplantation in children. Unique molecular identifiers tagged the TCRbeta library. In TCRdb, the PCR reads were re-called with MiXCR into one record per CDR3 protein. The repertoire holds over 400,000 distinct CDR3 sequences, with 9.5% to 15% as singletons. This material consisted of PBMCs from the stem cell graft donor, taken from the stem cell graft. The receptors here all came from a human donor who donated a stem cell graft to a child with combined immunodeficiency.

The table lists this clonotype with many counts. This rearrangement joins TRBV29-1 to TRBJ2-1; D is ambiguous. Germline lookup yields CDR1 SQVTM and CDR2 ANQGSEA. This CDR3 contains 17 residues. Deletions cut 3 bases from V and 0 bases from J, with 18 bases between. The CDR3, as DNA: TGCAGCGTTGATGGTGGGAACGAGGTTCCCTCCTACAATGAGCAGTTCTTC. It encodes CSVDGGNEVPSYNEQFF.

This clonotype came up many times. This chain joins TRBV20-1 and TRBJ2-7; 9 bases line up with TRBD2. V trimming: 3 bases; J trimming: 7 bases; junction bases outside the gene matches: 7. CDR3 size: 13 residues. CDR1 DFQATT and CDR2 SNEGSKA come from the germline V gene (reference sequence). The CDR3 is CSASRLAGPEQYF. DNA of the CDR3: TGCAGTGCTAGTCGCCTAGCGGGGCCAGAGCAGTACTTC.

The chain has TRBV30 and TRBJ2-2, with D uncertain. This CDR3 spans 12 amino acids. The ends were cut back, 4 bases at V and 1 base at J, with 4 bases in the middle. Germline V gene data show CDR1 as GTSNPN and CDR2 as SVGIG (reference sequence). In DNA form, the CDR3 reads TGTGCCTGGATGCAGAACACCGGGGAGCTGTTTTTT. This codes for CAWMQNTGELFF.

This clonotype has a count of ten or more. This chain's CDR3 is CSARALNEQYF. The CDR3 coding sequence is TGCAGTGCTAGAGCATTGAACGAGCAGTACTTC. The chain combines TRBV20-1 with TRBJ2-7; unclear D gene. The CDR3 loop spans 11 amino acids. In germline, CDR1 is DFQATT, CDR2 SNEGSKA (reference sequence). Deletions cut 1 base from V and 5 bases from J, with 6 bases between.

In its sample, this clonotype was seen many times. The rearrangement uses TRBV12-3 or TRBV12-4 and TRBJ2-5, with 7 positions matching TRBD1. The V gene end was trimmed by 2 bases and the J gene end by 5 bases; junction bases not matched to a gene: 2. The CDR3 is 13 amino acids. The CDR3 spells CASSLKQGETQYF. The CDR3 DNA reads as TGTGCCAGCAGTTTAAAACAGGGGGAGACCCAGTACTTC.

The genes are TRBV15 and TRBJ2-3; tentative D call: TRBD2 (6 bases). Germline lookup yields CDR1 LNHNV and CDR2 YYDKDF (reference sequence). The V end was cut by 6 bases, the J end by 3 bases, with 13 bases between. The CDR3 consists of 14 residues. CDR3 coding DNA: TGTGCCACCAGTTGGCTAGCGAGGACAGATACGCAGTATTTT. It translates to CATSWLARTDTQYF.

This clonotype was detected many times. The chain carries TRBV11-1 and TRBJ2-2, with TRBD1 as a possible D gene (6 bases). Deletions cut 4 bases from V and 7 bases from J, with 25 bases between. Germline assignment: CDR1 SGHAT and CDR2 FQDESV (reference sequence). The CDR3 extends over 18 amino acids. CDR3 sequence reads: CASSSPSGVLSVVGELFF. CDR3 nucleotide sequence: TGTGCCAGCAGCTCACCCTCAGGGGTTTTAAGCGTGGTCGGGGAGCTGTTTTTT.

There are many counts of this clonotype. V usage is TRBV6-5 and J usage is TRBJ2-2; 7 bases are a match to TRBD2. The CDR3 has 12 amino acids. CDR1 MNHEY and CDR2 SVGAGI come from the germline V gene. J was trimmed by 10 bases and V by 2 bases; bases with no gene match: 1. The CDR3 bases are TGTGCCAGCAGTTACGGGGGGGAGGAGCTGTTTTTT. This gives the protein CASSYGGEELFF.

Ten or more counts support this clonotype. The chain couples TRBV12-3 or TRBV12-4 to TRBJ2-1; perhaps D is TRBD1 or TRBD2 (6 bases each). The CDR3 is 15 residues long. V lost 3 bases, J lost 8 bases, and 17 bases lay in between. CDR3 nucleotide sequence: TGTGCCAGCAGTTTCCGTGTGGGGGGCCAGGATGAGCAGTTCTTC. Translating it yields CASSFRVGGQDEQFF.

This rearrangement joins TRBV27 to TRBJ2-3, with a tentative D call TRBD2 (5 bases). Germline-derived CDR1 and CDR2 are MNHEY and SMNVEV (reference sequence). V lost 1 base, J lost 9 bases, and 11 bases lay in between. CDR3 length: 13 residues. The CDR3 sequence: CASSLLGRGTQYF. In nucleotides, the CDR3 is TGTGCCAGCAGTTTATTGGGTCGCGGGACGCAGTATTTT.

This clonotype was counted many times. The genes are TRBV4-3 and TRBJ2-1; maybe TRBD2 (6 bases). V was trimmed by 0 bases and J by 0 bases, leaving 9 bases between them. The germline CDR1 and CDR2 sequences are LGHNA and YSLEER. This CDR3 region has 16 residues. CDR3 sequence: CASSQDPAGSYNEQFF. In nucleotides, the CDR3 is TGCGCCAGCAGCCAAGATCCAGCGGGCTCCTACAATGAGCAGTTCTTC.

In this sample, this clonotype turned up a few times. This chain links TRBV6-5 with TRBJ2-1; 11 bases fit TRBD2. Unmatched junction bases numbered 13, after V lost 5 bases and J lost 7 bases. This CDR3 comprises 17 residues. Per germline, CDR1 MNHEY and CDR2 SVGAGI. The CDR3 DNA reads as TGTGCCAGCAGTACCGACCGACTAGCGGGACGGGGGAATGAGCAGTTCTTC. This translates into CASSTDRLAGRGNEQFF.

This chain uses TRBV24-1 with TRBJ2-5; TRBD2 is a possible D gene (7 bases). Trimming took off 4 bases at V and 3 bases at J, with 17 bases between the two ends. CDR3 length: 16 amino acids. Per the germline V gene, CDR1 is KGHDR and CDR2 is SFDVKD. The CDR3 DNA reads as TGTGCCACCAGTGAGGGGGGGCGGGGTCGGGAAGAGACCCAGTACTTC. It specifies CATSEGGRGREETQYF.

The table lists this clonotype with a few counts. The chain recombines TRBV5-5 with TRBJ2-7, with no clear D. The CDR3 runs to 14 residues. Germline V CDR1 and CDR2: SGHKS, YYEKEE (reference sequence). Trimming cost V 7 bases and J 2 bases, with 16 bases left between them. The CDR3: CASRDIRKPYEQYF. The CDR3 DNA sequence: TGTGCCAGCCGCGACATTCGCAAGCCCTACGAGCAGTACTTC.

This chain uses TRBV12-3 or TRBV12-4 with TRBJ1-6; 11 bases are a match to TRBD1. This CDR3 spans 15 amino acids. The junction had 3 bases not matched to a gene; V was cut back by 3 bases and J by 8 bases. CDR3 in amino acids: CASSLRGQGDSPLHF. In DNA, the CDR3 is TGTGCCAGCAGTTTGAGGGGACAGGGGGATTCACCCCTCCACTTT.

This chain joins TRBV5-1 and TRBJ2-7; 9 nucleotides agree with TRBD2. The CDR3 extends over 14 amino acids. CDR1 is SGHRS, CDR2 YFSETQ, per germline. V lost 6 bases and J lost 1; bases outside the gene matches: 5. CDR3 nucleotide sequence: TGCGCCAGCAAACCGGGACTAGCATCCTACGAGCAGTACTTC. Translated, it gives CASKPGLASYEQYF.

The V and J genes are TRBV30 and TRBJ1-2; D gene unclear. There are 12 residues in the CDR3. Germline V gene lookup returns CDR1 GTSNPN and CDR2 SVGIG (reference sequence). The V end lost 0 bases, the J end lost 4 bases, and 6 bases lay between the germline ends. The CDR3 bases are TGTGCCTGGAGTGTTTCTAGCTATGGCTACACCTTC. This translates into CAWSVSSYGYTF.

This clonotype showed up just a few times. The chain joins TRBV27 to TRBJ1-1, with 8 bases fitting TRBD1. Trimming took 3 bases from V and 8 from J; bases not matched to a gene: 2. The CDR3 has 12 amino acids. Germline V gene data show CDR1 as MNHEY and CDR2 as SMNVEV (reference sequence). CDR3 nucleotide sequence: TGTGCCAGCAGTTTCGCAGGGGGCGAAGCTTTCTTT. Its protein product is CASSFAGGEAFF.

The chain recombines TRBV5-5 with TRBJ1-1; tentatively, D is TRBD1 (5 bases). CDR3 size: 14 residues. Germline V gene sequence: CDR1 SGHKS, CDR2 YYEKEE (reference sequence). V lost 4 bases and J 6 bases, leaving 16 bases between the germline ends. The CDR3 here is CASSPGRIVAEAFF. The CDR3 nucleotides are TGTGCCAGCAGCCCGGGACGGATAGTCGCTGAAGCTTTCTTT.

This chain links TRBV7-3 with TRBJ2-1; 7 positions agree with TRBD2. Germline lookup yields CDR1 SGHTA and CDR2 FQGTGA. This CDR3 comprises 17 residues. The V segment lost 2 bases and the J segment 2 bases; nucleotides outside the gene matches: 9. The CDR3 bases are TGTGCCAGCAGCTTAGATGGGGCGGGAGCCCCCTACAATGAGCAGTTCTTC. It is translated as CASSLDGAGAPYNEQFF.

The chain employs TRBV7-2 and TRBJ2-1, with D possibly matching TRBD2 (6 bases). The CDR3 covers 17 residues. Trimming took off 5 bases at V and 0 bases at J, with 17 bases between the two ends. Germline V CDR1 and CDR2: SGHTA, FQGNSA. CDR3 amino acids: CASSLSSGFSSYNEQFF. The CDR3 region has the DNA TGTGCCAGCAGCCTCTCCAGCGGGTTCAGCTCCTACAATGAGCAGTTCTTC.

The V gene is TRBV7-3, the J gene TRBJ2-6, with 9 positions matching TRBD1. J gave up 0 bases and V 5 bases, and 5 bases lay outside the gene matches. Germline CDR1 SGHTA, CDR2 FQGTGA. This CDR3 contains 17 residues. The CDR3 loop is CASSPDRGTSGANVLTF. CDR3 bases: TGTGCCAGCAGCCCAGACAGGGGGACCTCTGGGGCCAACGTCCTGACTTTC.

This clonotype appeared many times. The V gene is TRBV4-2, the J gene TRBJ2-4; 7 bases line up with TRBD1. The V gene end was trimmed by 5 bases and the J gene end by 9 bases; junction bases not matched to a gene: 7. Germline loops: CDR1 LGHNA, CDR2 YNFKEQ. This CDR3 is 13 amino acids long. CDR3 DNA sequence: TGTGCCAGCAGCACCCGGACAGGAAGCATTCAGTACTTC. It yields the protein CASSTRTGSIQYF.

This clonotype was recorded at least ten times. The chain carries TRBV10-3 and TRBJ2-1; D is undetermined. This CDR3 is 13 amino acids long. The germline CDR1 and CDR2 sequences are ENHRY and SYGVKD. With 2 bases removed from V and 9 bases from J, the gap between germline ends came to 11 bases. The CDR3 DNA reads TGTGCCATCAGTGAGCCTCCCCCCGGTGAGCAGTTCTTC. This gives the protein CAISEPPPGEQFF.

This clonotype turned up a few times. The V gene is TRBV7-4, the J gene TRBJ2-1, with TRBD2 identical over 12 bases. The CDR3 is made up of 17 amino acids. The germline gives CDR1 SGHVT, CDR2 SQSDAQ. After removal of 5 bases from V and 5 bases from J, the junction contained 10 bases not matched to a gene. Written as DNA, the CDR3 is TGTGCCAGCAGCAGTAGTGCTGGACTAGCGGGGAACAATGAGCAGTTCTTC. Its protein product is CASSSSAGLAGNNEQFF.

This clonotype has ten or more counts. This sequence joins TRBV5-1 and TRBJ2-2; 8 bases map to TRBD2. The CDR3 has 15 amino acids. With V trimmed by 5 bases and J by 3 bases, 6 bases remained unmatched. Germline CDR1 reads SGHRS; CDR2 reads YFSETQ. The chain's CDR3 is CASRLTAGDTGELFF. The CDR3 coding sequence is TGCGCCAGCAGGCTCACAGCGGGAGACACCGGGGAGCTGTTTTTT.

CDR3 coding DNA: TGCAGTGCTAGGCAGGGGTCGAGCACAGATACGCAGTATTTT. Translated, it gives CSARQGSSTDTQYF. The rearrangement links TRBV20-1 to TRBJ2-3; a possible D gene is TRBD1 (6 bases). With 3 bases removed from V and 0 bases from J, the gap between germline ends came to 10 bases. Looked up from germline, CDR1 is DFQATT and CDR2 is SNEGSKA (reference sequence). The length of the CDR3 is 14 residues.